This T cell receptor beta chain was documented in a study of OX40 agonist ivuxolimab in advanced cancers. Autoimmune disease history or systemic immunosuppression meant exclusion. TCRdb's copy holds only in-frame clones and misses some; the assay was immunoSEQ multiplex PCR. The sample records about 40,000 clones, approximately 86% being singletons. Overall study results and limits: In a subset of nonresponders, normalized T-cell clonal expansion was also low. Expanded clones belonging to CD8+ T cells outnumbered, on average, those of CD4+.

This CDR3 contains 16 residues. The V gene lost 0 bases and the J gene lost 0 bases, with 9 bases spanning the gap. Germline V gene lookup returns CDR1 SGHVS and CDR2 FNYEAQ. Worth noting for this clone: The target antigen is unknown.

The chain couples TRBV7-6 to TRBJ1-3; D is ambiguous. The material was CD4+ or CD8+ T cells sorted from blood, obtained in a trial of the OX40 agonist ivuxolimab. The sequence was obtained from an adult with an advanced solid tumor such as melanoma, head and neck, liver or kidney cancer. The CDR3 DNA follows: TGTGCCAGCAGCTTAGCGGGCCAGAACTCTGGAAACACCATATATTTT. The encoded protein is CASSLAGQNSGNTIYF.